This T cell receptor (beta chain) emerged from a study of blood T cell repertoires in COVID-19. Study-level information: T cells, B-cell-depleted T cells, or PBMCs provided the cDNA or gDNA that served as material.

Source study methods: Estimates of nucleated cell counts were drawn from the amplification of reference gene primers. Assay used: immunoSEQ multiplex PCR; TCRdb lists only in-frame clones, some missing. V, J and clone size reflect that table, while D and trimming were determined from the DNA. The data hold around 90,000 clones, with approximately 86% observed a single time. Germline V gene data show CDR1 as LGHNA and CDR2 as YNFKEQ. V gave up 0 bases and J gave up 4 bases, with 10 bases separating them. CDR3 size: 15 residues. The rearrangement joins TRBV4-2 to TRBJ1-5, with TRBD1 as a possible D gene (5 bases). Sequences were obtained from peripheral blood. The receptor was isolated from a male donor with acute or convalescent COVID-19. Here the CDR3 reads CASSQDSRENQPQHF. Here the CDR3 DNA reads TGTGCCAGCAGCCAAGATTCCAGGGAAAATCAGCCCCAGCATTTT.